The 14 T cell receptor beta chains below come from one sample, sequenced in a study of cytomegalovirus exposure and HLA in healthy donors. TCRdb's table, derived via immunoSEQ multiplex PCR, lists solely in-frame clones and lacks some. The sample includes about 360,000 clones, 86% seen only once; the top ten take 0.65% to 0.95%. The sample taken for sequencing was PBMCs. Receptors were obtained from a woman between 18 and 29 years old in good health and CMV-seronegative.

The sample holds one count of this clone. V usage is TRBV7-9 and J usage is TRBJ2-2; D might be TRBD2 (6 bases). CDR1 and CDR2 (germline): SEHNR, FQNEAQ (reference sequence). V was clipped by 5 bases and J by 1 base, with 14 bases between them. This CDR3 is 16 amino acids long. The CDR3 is CASSPGDTGNTGELFF. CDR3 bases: TGTGCCAGCAGCCCGGGGGATACAGGGAACACCGGGGAGCTGTTTTTT.

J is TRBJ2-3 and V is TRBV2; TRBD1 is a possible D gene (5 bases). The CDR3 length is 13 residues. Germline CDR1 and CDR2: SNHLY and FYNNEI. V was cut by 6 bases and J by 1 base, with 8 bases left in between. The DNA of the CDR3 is TGTGCCAGCAGAGCAGGGCGCACAGATACGCAGTATTTT. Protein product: CASRAGRTDTQYF. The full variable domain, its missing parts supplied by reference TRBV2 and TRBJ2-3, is EPEVTQTPSHQVTQMGQEVILRCVPISNHLYFYWYRQILGQKVEFLVSFYNNEISEKSEIFDDQFSVERPDGSNFTLKIRSTKLEDSAMYFCASRAGRTDTQYFGPGTRLTVL.

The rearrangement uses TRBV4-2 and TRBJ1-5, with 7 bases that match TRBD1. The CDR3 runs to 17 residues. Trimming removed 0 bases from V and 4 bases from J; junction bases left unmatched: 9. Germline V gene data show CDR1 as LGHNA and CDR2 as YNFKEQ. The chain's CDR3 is CASSQDGGSRGNQPQHF. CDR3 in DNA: TGTGCCAGCAGCCAAGATGGGGGGTCCAGGGGGAATCAGCCCCAGCATTTT.

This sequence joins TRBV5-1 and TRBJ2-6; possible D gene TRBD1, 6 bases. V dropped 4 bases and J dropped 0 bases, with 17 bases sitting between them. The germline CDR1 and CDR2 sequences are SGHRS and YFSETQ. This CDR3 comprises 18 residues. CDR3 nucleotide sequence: TGCGCCAGCAGCCCCCGGACAGTCGCTAGCTCTGGGGCCAACGTCCTGACTTTC. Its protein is CASSPRTVASSGANVLTF.

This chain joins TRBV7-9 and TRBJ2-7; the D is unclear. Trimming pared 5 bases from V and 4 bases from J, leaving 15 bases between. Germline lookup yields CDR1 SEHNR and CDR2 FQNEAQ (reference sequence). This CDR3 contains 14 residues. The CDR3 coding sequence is TGTGCCAGCAGCCCAAACAGACCTGCGTACGAGCAGTACTTC. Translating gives CASSPNRPAYEQYF.

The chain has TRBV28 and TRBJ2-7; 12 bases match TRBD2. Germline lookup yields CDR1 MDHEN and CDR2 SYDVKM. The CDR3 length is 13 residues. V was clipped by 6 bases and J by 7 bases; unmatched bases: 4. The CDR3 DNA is TGTGCCAGCAGGACTAGCGGGAGAGGGGAGCAGTACTTC. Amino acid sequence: CASRTSGRGEQYF. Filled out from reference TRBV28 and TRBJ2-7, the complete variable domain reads DVKVTQSSRYLVKRTGEKVFLECVQDMDHENMFWYRQDPGLGLRLIYFSYDVKMKEKGDIPEGYSVSREKKERFSLILESASTNQTSMYLCASRTSGRGEQYFGPGTRLTVT.

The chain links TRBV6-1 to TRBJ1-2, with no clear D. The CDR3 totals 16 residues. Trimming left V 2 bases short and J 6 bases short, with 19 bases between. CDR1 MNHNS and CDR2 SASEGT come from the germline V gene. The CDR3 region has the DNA TGTGCCAGCAGTGAACCTCGGAAAGGACTGTGGCATGGCTACACCTTC. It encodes CASSEPRKGLWHGYTF.

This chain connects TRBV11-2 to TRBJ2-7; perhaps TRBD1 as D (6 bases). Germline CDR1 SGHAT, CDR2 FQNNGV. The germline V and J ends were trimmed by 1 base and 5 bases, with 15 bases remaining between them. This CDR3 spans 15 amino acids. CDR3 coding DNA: TGTGCCAGCAGCTTAGTCGGCGTGGGGGCCCACGAGCAGTACTTC. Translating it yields CASSLVGVGAHEQYF.

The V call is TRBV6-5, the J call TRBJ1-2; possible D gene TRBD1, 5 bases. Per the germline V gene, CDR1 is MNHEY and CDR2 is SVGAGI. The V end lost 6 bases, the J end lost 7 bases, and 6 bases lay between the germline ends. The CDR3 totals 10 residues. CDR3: CASRGGGYTF. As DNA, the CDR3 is TGTGCCAGCAGGGGGGGTGGCTACACCTTC.

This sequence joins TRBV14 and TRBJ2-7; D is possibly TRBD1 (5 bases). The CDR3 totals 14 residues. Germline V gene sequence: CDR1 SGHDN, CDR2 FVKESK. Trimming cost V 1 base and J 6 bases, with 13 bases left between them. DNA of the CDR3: TGTGCCAGCAGCCAAGCGGGCAGGGTCTTCGAGCAGTACTTC. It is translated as CASSQAGRVFEQYF. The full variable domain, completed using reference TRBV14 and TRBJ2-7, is EAGVTQFPSHSVIEKGQTVTLRCDPISGHDNLYWYRRVMGKEIKFLLHFVKESKQDESGMPNNRFLAERTGGTYSTLKVQPAELEDSGVYFCASSQAGRVFEQYFGPGTRLTVT.

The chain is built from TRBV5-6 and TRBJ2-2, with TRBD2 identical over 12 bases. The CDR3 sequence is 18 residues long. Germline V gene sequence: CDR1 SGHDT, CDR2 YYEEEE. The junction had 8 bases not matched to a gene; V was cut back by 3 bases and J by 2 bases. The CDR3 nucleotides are TGTGCCAGCAGCTCGCGGACTAGCGGGAAAATCAACACCGGGGAGCTGTTTTTT. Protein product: CASSSRTSGKINTGELFF.

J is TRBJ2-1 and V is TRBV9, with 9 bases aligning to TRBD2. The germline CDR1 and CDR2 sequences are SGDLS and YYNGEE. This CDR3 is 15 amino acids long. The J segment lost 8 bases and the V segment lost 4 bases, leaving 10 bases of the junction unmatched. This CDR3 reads CASSLAGTSSHEQFF. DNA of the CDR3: TGTGCCAGCAGCCTTGCCGGGACTAGCTCGCATGAGCAGTTCTTC. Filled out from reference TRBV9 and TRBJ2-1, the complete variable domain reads DSGVTQTPKHLITATGQRVTLRCSPRSGDLSVYWYQQSLDQGLQFLIQYYNGEERAKGNILERFSAQQFPDLHSELNLSSLELGDSALYFCASSLAGTSSHEQFFGPGTRLTVL.

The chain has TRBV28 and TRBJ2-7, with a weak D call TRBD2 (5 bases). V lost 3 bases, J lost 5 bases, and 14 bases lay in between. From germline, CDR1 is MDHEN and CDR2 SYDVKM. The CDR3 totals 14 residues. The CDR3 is CASSLARGRDEQYF. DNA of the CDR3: TGTGCCAGCAGTTTGGCCAGAGGGCGCGACGAGCAGTACTTC.

CDR3 DNA: TGTGCCAGCAGTTTACTAGCGGGAGCGATCAATGAGCAGTTCTTC. Encoded protein: CASSLLAGAINEQFF. The V gene is TRBV6-5, the J gene TRBJ2-1; 11 nucleotides line up with TRBD2. CDR3 length: 15 residues. Losses at the gene ends were 4 bases for V and 6 bases for J; bases not matched to a gene: 5. CDR1 is MNHEY, CDR2 SVGAGI, per germline.